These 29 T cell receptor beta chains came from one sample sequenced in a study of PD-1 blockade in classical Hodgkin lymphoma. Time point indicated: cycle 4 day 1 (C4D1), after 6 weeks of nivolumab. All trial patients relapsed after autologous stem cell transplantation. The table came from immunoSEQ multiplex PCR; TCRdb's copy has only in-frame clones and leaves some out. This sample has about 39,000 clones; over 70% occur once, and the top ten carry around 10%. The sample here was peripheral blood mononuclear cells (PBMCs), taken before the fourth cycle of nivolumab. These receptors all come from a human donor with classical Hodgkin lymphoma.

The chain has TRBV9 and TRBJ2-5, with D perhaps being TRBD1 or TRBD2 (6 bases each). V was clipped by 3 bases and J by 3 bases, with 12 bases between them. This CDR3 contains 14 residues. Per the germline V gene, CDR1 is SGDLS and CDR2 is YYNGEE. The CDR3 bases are TGTGCCAGCAGCGACCTCGGGGGCGAAGAGACCCAGTACTTC. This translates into CASSDLGGEETQYF.

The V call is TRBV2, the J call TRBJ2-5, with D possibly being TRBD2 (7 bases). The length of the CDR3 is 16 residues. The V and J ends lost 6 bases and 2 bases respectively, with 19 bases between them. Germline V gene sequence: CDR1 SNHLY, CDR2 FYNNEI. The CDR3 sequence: CASRDRAGTIQETQYF. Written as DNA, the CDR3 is TGTGCCAGCAGGGACCGAGCGGGGACAATACAAGAGACCCAGTACTTC.

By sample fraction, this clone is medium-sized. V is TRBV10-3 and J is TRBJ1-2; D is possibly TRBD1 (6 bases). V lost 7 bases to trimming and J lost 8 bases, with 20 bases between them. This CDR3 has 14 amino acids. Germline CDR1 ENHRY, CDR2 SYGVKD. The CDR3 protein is CAINPGTQLGGYTF. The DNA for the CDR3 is TGTGCCATCAATCCCGGGACACAATTGGGGGGCTACACCTTC.

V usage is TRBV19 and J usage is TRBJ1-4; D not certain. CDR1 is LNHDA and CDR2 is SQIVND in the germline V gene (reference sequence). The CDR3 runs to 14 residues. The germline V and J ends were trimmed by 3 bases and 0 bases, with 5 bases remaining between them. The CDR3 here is CASSISSTNEKLFF. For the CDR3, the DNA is TGTGCCAGTAGTATTAGCTCAACTAATGAAAAACTGTTTTTT.

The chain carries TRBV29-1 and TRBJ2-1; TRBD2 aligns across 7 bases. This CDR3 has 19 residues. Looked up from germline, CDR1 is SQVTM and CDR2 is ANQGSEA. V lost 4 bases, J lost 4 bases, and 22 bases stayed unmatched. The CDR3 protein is CSVGWAAGASRTGYNEQFF. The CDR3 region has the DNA TGCAGCGTTGGCTGGGCGGCGGGAGCAAGTAGAACTGGGTACAATGAGCAGTTCTTC.

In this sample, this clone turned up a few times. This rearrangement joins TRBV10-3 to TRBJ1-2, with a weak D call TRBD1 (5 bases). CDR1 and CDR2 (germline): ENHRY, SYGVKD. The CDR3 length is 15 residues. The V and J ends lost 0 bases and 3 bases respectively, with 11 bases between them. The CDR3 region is CAISESPGTDYGYTF. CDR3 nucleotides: TGTGCCATCAGTGAGTCCCCAGGGACTGACTATGGCTACACCTTC.

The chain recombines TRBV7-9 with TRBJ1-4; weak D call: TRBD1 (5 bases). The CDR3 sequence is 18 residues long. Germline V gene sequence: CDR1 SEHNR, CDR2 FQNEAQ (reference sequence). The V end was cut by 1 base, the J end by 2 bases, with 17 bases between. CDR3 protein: CASSLGSQGSSTNEKLFF. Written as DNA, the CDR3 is TGTGCCAGCAGCTTAGGCTCCCAGGGAAGTTCGACTAATGAAAAACTGTTTTTT.

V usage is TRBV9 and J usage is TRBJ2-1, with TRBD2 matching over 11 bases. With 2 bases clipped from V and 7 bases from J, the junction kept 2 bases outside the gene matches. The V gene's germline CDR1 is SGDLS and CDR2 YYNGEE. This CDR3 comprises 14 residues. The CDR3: CASSVASGGNEQFF. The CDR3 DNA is TGTGCCAGCAGCGTGGCTAGCGGGGGGAATGAGCAGTTCTTC.

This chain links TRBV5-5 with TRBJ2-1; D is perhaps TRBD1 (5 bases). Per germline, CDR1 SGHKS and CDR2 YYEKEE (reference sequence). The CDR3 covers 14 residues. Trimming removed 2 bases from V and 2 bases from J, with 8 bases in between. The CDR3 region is CASSFAGTYNEQFF. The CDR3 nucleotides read TGTGCCAGCAGCTTTGCAGGGACCTACAATGAGCAGTTCTTC. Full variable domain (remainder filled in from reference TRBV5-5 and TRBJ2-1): DAGVTQSPTHLIKTRGQQVTLRCSPISGHKSVSWYQQVLGQGPQFIFQYYEKEERGRGNFPDRFSARQFPNYSSELNVNALLLGDSALYLCASSFAGTYNEQFFGPGTRLTVL.

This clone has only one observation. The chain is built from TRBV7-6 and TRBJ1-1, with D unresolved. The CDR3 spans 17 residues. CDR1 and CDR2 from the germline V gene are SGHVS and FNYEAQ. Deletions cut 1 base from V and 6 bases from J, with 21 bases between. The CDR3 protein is CASSLELRVPRFSEAFF. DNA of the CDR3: TGTGCCAGCAGCTTAGAGCTCCGGGTACCGAGGTTCTCTGAAGCTTTCTTT.

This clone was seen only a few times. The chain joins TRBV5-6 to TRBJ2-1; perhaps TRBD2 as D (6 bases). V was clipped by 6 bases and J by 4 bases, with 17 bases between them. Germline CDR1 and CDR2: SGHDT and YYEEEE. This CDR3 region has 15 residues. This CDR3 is CASTKGGRGYNEQFF. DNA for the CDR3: TGTGCCAGCACCAAAGGCGGCCGGGGGTACAATGAGCAGTTCTTC.

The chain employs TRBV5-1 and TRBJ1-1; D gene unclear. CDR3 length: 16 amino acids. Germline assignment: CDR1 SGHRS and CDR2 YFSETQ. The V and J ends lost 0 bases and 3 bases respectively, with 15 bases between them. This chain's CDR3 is CASSLEGSHRHTEAFF. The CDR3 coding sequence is TGCGCCAGCAGCTTGGAAGGGTCCCACCGGCACACTGAAGCTTTCTTT.

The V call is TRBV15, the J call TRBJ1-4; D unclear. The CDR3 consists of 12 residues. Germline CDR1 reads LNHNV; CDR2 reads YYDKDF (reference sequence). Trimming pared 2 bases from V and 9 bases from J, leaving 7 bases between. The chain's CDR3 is CATSRPNQKLFF. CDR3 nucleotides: TGTGCCACCAGCAGACCTAACCAAAAACTGTTTTTT.

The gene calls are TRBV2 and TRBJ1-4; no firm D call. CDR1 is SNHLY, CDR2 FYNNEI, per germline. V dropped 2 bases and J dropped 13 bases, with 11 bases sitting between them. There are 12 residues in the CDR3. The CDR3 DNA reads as TGTGCCAGCAGTGAATTTGCGTCTGGACTGTTTTTT. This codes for CASSEFASGLFF.

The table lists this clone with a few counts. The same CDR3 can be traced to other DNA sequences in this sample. In DNA, the CDR3 is TGTGCCAGCAGCTTGGGGTACGAGCAGTACTTC. This gives the protein CASSLGYEQYF. The gene calls are TRBV5-6 and TRBJ2-7; D is ambiguous. The CDR3 totals 11 residues. With 0 bases removed from V and 4 bases from J, the gap between germline ends came to 2 bases. CDR1 is SGHDT, CDR2 YYEEEE, per germline.

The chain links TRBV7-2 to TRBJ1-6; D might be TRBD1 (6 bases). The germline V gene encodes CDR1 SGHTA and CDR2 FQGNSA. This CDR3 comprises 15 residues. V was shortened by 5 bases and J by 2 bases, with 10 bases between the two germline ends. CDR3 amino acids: CASSEQGTYNSPLHF. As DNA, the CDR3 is TGTGCCAGCAGCGAACAGGGAACCTATAATTCACCCCTCCACTTT.

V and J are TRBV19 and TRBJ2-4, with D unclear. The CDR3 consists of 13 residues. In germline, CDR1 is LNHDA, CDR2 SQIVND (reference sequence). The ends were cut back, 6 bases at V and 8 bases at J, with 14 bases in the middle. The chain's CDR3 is CASSLSPKYIQYF. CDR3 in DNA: TGTGCCAGTAGCCTATCTCCTAAATACATTCAGTACTTC. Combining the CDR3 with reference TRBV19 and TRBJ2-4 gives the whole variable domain DGGITQSPKYLFRKEGQNVTLSCEQNLNHDAMYWYRQDPGQGLRLIYYSQIVNDFQKGDIAEGYSVSREKKESFPLTVTSAQKNPTAFYLCASSLSPKYIQYFGAGTRLSVL.

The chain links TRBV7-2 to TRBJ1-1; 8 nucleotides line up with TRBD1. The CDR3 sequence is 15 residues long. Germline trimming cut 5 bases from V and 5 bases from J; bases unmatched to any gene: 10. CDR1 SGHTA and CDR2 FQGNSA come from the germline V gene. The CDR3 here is CASSPGQVPGTEAFF. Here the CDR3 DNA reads TGTGCCAGCAGCCCGGGACAGGTGCCTGGGACTGAAGCTTTCTTT.

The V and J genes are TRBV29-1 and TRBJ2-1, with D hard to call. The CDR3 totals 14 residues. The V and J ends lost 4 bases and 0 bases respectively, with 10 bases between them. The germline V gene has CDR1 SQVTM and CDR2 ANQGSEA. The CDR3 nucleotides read TGCAGCGTTGTGTCTAAAAGCTCCTACAATGAGCAGTTCTTC. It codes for CSVVSKSSYNEQFF.

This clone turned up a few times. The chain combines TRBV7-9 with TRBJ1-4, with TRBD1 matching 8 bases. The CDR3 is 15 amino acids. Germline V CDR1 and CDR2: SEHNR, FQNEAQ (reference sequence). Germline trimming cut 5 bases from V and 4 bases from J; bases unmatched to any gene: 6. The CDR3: CASSRTGHFNEKLFF. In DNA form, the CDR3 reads TGTGCCAGCAGCCGGACAGGGCATTTTAATGAAAAACTGTTTTTT.

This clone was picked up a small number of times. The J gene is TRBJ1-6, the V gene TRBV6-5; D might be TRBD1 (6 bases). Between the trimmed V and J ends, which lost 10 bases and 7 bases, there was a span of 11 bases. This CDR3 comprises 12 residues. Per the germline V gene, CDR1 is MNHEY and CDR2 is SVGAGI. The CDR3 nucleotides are TGTGCCACAGGGGAGGGAAATTCACCCCTCCACTTT. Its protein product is CATGEGNSPLHF.

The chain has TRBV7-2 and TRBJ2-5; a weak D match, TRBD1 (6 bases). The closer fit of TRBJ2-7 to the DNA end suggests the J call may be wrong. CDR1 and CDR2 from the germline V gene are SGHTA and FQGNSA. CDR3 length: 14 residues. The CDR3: CASSSASGTSEQYF. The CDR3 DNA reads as TGTGCCAGCAGCTCAGCTTCCGGGACATCCGAGCAGTACTTC.

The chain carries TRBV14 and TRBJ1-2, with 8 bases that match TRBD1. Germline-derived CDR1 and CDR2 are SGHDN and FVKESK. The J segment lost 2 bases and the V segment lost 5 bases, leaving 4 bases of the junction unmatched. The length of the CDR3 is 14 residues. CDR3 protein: CASSTRTGNYGYTF. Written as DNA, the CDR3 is TGTGCCAGCAGCACCCGGACAGGGAACTATGGCTACACCTTC.

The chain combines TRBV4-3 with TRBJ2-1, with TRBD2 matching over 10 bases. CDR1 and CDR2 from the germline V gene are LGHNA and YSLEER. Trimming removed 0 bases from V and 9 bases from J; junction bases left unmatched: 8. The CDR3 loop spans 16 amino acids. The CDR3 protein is CASSQDVSGGASEQFF. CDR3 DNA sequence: TGCGCCAGCAGCCAAGATGTAAGCGGGGGGGCAAGTGAGCAGTTCTTC.

CDR3 DNA: TGTGCCAGCAGCCCGTGGACAGGGGCCAGCACAGATACGCAGTATTTT. This gives the protein CASSPWTGASTDTQYF. The chain links TRBV7-2 to TRBJ2-3, with 9 nucleotides matching TRBD1. The trim removed 5 bases at V and 0 bases at J, leaving 6 bases unmatched. CDR3 length: 16 residues. From germline, CDR1 is SGHTA and CDR2 FQGNSA.

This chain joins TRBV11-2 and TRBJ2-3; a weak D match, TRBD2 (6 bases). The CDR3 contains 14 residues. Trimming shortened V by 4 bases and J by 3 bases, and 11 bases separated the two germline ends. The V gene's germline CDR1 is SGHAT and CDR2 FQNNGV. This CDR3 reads CASSYFGLTDTQYF. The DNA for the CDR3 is TGTGCCAGCAGCTATTTCGGACTAACAGATACGCAGTATTTT. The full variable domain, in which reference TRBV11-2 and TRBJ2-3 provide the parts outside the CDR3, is EAGVAQSPRYKIIEKRQSVAFWCNPISGHATLYWYQQILGQGPKLLIQFQNNGVVDDSQLPKDRFSAERLKGVDSTLKIQPAKLEDSAVYLCASSYFGLTDTQYFGPGTRLTVL.

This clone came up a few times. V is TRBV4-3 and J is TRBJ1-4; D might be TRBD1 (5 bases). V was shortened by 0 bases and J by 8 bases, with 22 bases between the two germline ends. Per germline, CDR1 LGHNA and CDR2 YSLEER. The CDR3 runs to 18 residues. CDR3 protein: CASSQDPPLSRPGEKLFF. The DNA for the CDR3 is TGCGCCAGCAGCCAAGATCCACCCCTCTCCAGACCAGGGGAAAAACTGTTTTTT.

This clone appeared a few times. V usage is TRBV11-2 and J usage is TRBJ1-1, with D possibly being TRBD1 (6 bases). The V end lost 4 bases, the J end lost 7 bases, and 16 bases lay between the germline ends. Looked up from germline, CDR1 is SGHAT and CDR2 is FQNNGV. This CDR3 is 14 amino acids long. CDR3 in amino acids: CASSWGTGRYEAFF. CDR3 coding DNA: TGTGCCAGCAGCTGGGGAACAGGGAGGTATGAAGCTTTCTTT.

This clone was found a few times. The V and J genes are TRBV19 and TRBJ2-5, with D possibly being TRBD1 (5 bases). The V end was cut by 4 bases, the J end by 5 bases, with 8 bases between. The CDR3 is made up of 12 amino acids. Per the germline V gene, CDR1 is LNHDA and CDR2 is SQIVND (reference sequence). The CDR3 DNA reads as TGTGCCAGTAGTACAGGGTGGGAGACCCAGTACTTC. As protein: CASSTGWETQYF.